This T cell receptor (beta chain) was captured in a study of blood T cell repertoires in COVID-19. Study-level information: Acute and convalescent COVID-19 samples came from the United States, Italy and Spain. Sources were T cells, B-cell-depleted T cells, or PBMCs; the material itself was cDNA or gDNA.

V gave up 4 bases and J gave up 3 bases, with 7 bases separating them. The CDR3 runs to 12 residues. The germline V gene has CDR1 LGHDT and CDR2 YNNKEL (reference sequence). The authors' processing: Amplification with reference gene primers provided the estimates of nucleated cell counts. This table comes from immunoSEQ multiplex PCR, and its TCRdb copy is limited to in-frame clones, with some not included. The V and J calls and clone size come from that table; D and trimming were worked out from the DNA. Here the sample spans approximately 50,000 clones, roughly 91% being singletons. V is TRBV3-1 (or the pseudogene TRBV3-2) and J is TRBJ2-7; tentative D call: TRBD2 (5 bases). The TCR sequence derives from a man older than 75 with active or convalescent COVID-19. Sequencing input: peripheral blood. CDR3 coding DNA: TGTGCCAGCAGCCTTACTAGCTACGAGCAGTACTTC. This codes for CASSLTSYEQYF.